The present TCR beta chain was sequenced within a study of beta chain features in type 1 diabetes. The whole isolated RNA underwent reverse transcription, so sequencing captured expressed TCRB transcripts. The protocol was immunoSEQ multiplex PCR, while the TCRdb copy is restricted to in-frame clones and leaves out a portion. Altogether 45,000 to 60,000 clones are present, 35% to 55% being singletons, with the ten largest covering 0.13%. Study conclusions and caveats: Across all four CD4+ subsets, people with type 1 diabetes showed modestly shorter TCRB CDR3s.

Concerning this clone itself: As yet, its antigen is unknown.

This TCR was sampled from a man aged 25 to 40 with type 1 diabetes. Sequencing was performed on stem cell memory CD4+ T cells from blood.

The CDR3 DNA reads as TGTGCCAGCAGCTTGAAAGAGGTGAGGGCCGGCTACACCTTC. As protein: CASSLKEVRAGYTF. V gene TRBV5-6 combines with J gene TRBJ1-2; D remains unclear. This CDR3 comprises 14 residues. Per germline, CDR1 SGHDT and CDR2 YYEEEE. The V and J ends lost 1 base and 8 bases respectively, with 15 bases between them.